This TCR beta chain derives from a study of cytomegalovirus exposure and HLA in healthy donors (dated by TCRdb to 2016 to 2017). Describing the broader study: According to an earlier analysis of a few hundred of the donors, 200 million or so T cells yielded 117 million unique TCR beta sequences and about 300 Gb of sequence data. Approximately 300 gigabases of sequencing data and tens of millions of unique TCR sequences made up an early release that covered fewer than 650 HLA-typed donors. Of the roughly 410 genotyped donors, less than 90% were placed in the genetic ancestry cluster associated with self-reported Caucasian donors. The study was designed to test whether signatures of past pathogen exposure could be identified by cataloging public T cell receptors. The T cell repertoires of 670 or so subjects were profiled by immunosequencing and related to cytomegalovirus serostatus. A separate validation cohort of roughly 120 different subjects was used in addition to the roughly 720-subject first cohort. To predict cytomegalovirus infection status, the study combined high-throughput TCR immunosequencing, statistical association of individual TCRs with disease status, and machine learning. A later analysis re-analyzed previously published TCR beta repertoires from roughly 630 donors and added high-resolution HLA genotyping to study TCR occurrence patterns. The later analysis used no new phenotypic data to find candidate immune exposures, relying instead on TCR beta sequences and their occurrence across donors. An earlier analysis of some 600 of the donors applied high-throughput TCR beta sequencing to assess whether each TCR beta V gene segment acted as functional or pseudogenic. Donor age, sex, ethnicity and CMV serostatus were compiled together with the repertoire data. A later genetic analysis took genome-wide SNP genotypes for 398 of the 666 donors and used that subset as a discovery cohort. All discovery cohort repertoires had been generated on a single sequencing platform. Class I and class II HLA loci were covered by the typing at four-digit resolution. Typing coverage differed by locus: A, B, C, DRB1 and DQB1 were typed in roughly 629-640 donors, DQA1 in approximately 520, DPA1 in 600 to 610, and DPB1 in roughly 470. Because of strong linkage in the cohort, roughly five DR-DQ haplotypes were treated as single units for association and clustering. Across some 400 genotyped donors of the cohort, an average of roughly 250,000 unique TCR beta nucleotide sequences per donor were sequenced, and roughly 17% of those sequences were non-productive.

Libraries were prepared through the immunoSEQ multiplex PCR assay. For the multiplex PCR, a mixture combining 60 forward primers for TCR Vbeta segments and 13 reverse primers for TCR Jbeta segments was used. The CDR3 region of rearranged TCR beta genes was amplified from genomic DNA with a multiplex PCR assay. The amplified TCR beta libraries were sequenced on the Illumina HiSeq System as 87-base-pair reads. The source study handled its data this way. A later analysis counted 65 million to 90 million unique TCR beta chains across the approximately 700 repertoires, and approximately 11 million of these chains were shared by at least two donors. Raw reads were error-corrected and collapsed into unique sequences by a nearest-neighbor algorithm in which closely related sequences were merged to remove PCR and sequencing errors. To assign V, D and J gene segments, CDR3 sequences were aligned to IMGT reference sequences. For a sequence to be retained, a match of at least six nucleotides was required to both a V gene segment and a J gene segment. A rearrangement counted as productive if the CDR3 had no stop codons and remained in frame with V and J, and every other rearrangement counted as non-productive. Following IMGT convention, CDR3 was defined as the stretch from the second conserved V-encoded cysteine up to the conserved J-encoded phenylalanine. The earlier analysis of about 570 of the donors excluded any sequence lacking an unambiguous match to a single V gene segment. An earlier analysis of 587 of the donors classified V segments as functional when productive rearrangements were above 56.7% and as segregating when the standard deviation between donors was above 5%. To diagnose cytomegalovirus status from the catalog of TCR beta chain sequences, a statistical classification framework was built. In a later analysis, TCR nucleotide sequences were compared against IMGT/GENE-DB human TR gene sequences so that V and J genes could be assigned. A later analysis assigned CDR3 sequences and most-parsimonious VDJ recombination scenarios with the TCRdist pipeline. A later analysis defined each TCR beta chain by its CDR3 amino acid sequence plus V-gene family, and excluded reads lacking a unique V-gene family. A later analysis removed roughly 590 highly shared, low-generation-probability nucleotide sequences to deal with suspected cross-contamination and a sequencing artifact. In a later analysis, a clonal expansion index for each public chain was calculated from normalized within-repertoire ranks of inferred template counts. A later analysis computed generation probabilities with a VDJ recombination model fitted to out-of-frame rearrangements, and checked the results against IGoR. In a later analysis, hypergeometric tests were used to score TCR-TCR, TCR-HLA and TCR-CMV co-occurrence, with a repertoire-size bias correction applied to TCR pairs. False discovery rates were estimated in a later analysis by permuting HLA or CMV assignments 20 times. In a later analysis, co-occurring TCRs were grouped using DBSCAN, with TCRdist sequence similarity added in when clustering inside HLA-allele-positive subsets. Repertoires with fewer than 30,000 or more than 120,000 public chains were left out of co-occurrence clustering, as were five repertoires with anomalous nucleotide sharing. TCRdb provides this immuneACCESS table in a form limited to in-frame rearrangements. Some clones are lacking; in checked studies, under half of them reflect an unresolved V gene, and why the rest are absent is not known. Clonal size and the V and J genes are those of that table, whereas D and trimming came from the DNA. For this sample there are 88,000 or so clones; over 60% appear just once. Clones ranked in the top ten supply 4.4% of the sample.

In total, more than 500 healthy bone marrow donors made up the cohort. All cohort members were sampled while nominally healthy, although unrecorded immune exposures were likely present. The donor tested CMV seropositive, placing the donor among the 289 seropositive members of the cohort. Each donor provided a peripheral blood sample, and peripheral blood mononuclear cells were used for TCR beta sequencing. Genomic DNA extraction from the blood cell samples was performed with the Qiagen DNeasy Blood Extraction Kit. Summary of the overall study and its limitations: Most TCR sequences were observed very rarely across donors, whereas some public TCRs were present in many individuals. Because HLA typing was unavailable for some donors at each locus, only the typed subset was used in association tests. A few of the identified cytomegalovirus-associated TCR beta chains were confirmed in vitro to be specific for cytomegalovirus antigens. In an earlier analysis of approximately 600 of the donors, most TCR beta V segments were observed in productive rearrangements about 87% or about 30% of the time, broadly matching IMGT annotations. The only immune exposure information available for the cohort was CMV serostatus. Compared with equally common non-associated chains, HLA-associated TCR beta chains in a later analysis were more clonally expanded and had lower generation probabilities. The classifier was reported to diagnose cytomegalovirus status with high specificity and sensitivity in both the original cohort and the validation cohort. The study listed 150 to 200 TCR beta chains as associated with cytomegalovirus. According to a later genetic analysis, donors in an Asian-associated ancestry cluster had fewer N-insertions in productive TCRs than the approximately 610-donor mean. A cluster of highly shared sequence variants was judged likely to be a technical artifact of the sequencing pipeline. This cohort had only TCR beta chains sequenced, and the lack of alpha or paired-chain data limited which features could be detected. In a later analysis, the rate of TCR association differed among HLA loci, with DRB1 alleles having the most associated TCRs and HLA-C alleles having the fewest. V-gene and J-gene trimming of TCR beta chains was associated with a missense DCLRE1C variant in a later genetic analysis, and the association was replicated in an independent cohort. Correlated functional status among segregating V segments might be attributable to linkage disequilibrium, but an unknown experimental factor could not be ruled out. In a later analysis, 16,951 TCR beta sequences were associated with specific HLA alleles at a false discovery rate of 0.05. Roughly uniform sequencing depth across donors was assumed in presence/absence analyses, although this assumption may not hold. The authors suggested that the approach could potentially be generalized to other disease states and immunological phenotypes. According to a later analysis, parvovirus B19, influenza, CMV and Epstein-Barr virus appeared linked to several top co-occurrence clusters. When HLA alleles, especially DR and DQ, strongly co-occurred, attributing TCR associations to individual alleles was difficult. Most CMV-associated TCR beta chains appeared to be HLA-restricted in a later analysis, and the HLA associations seemed to be driven largely by CMV exposure. Because counts were too low, seventeen rarely observed V segments, including chromosome 9 orphons, were left out of the earlier analysis of 500 to 650 of the donors. A further reported finding was that TCR beta sequences accurately predicted the HLA-A and HLA-B alleles for most subjects in the first cohort.

In regard to this clone: Its antigen remains unidentified. The germline gene is not matched at one end of the junction; a read error may be the cause.

Sequencing was carried out using PBMCs. The TCR sequence derives from a male donor in good health and CMV-seropositive.

The sequenced DNA: TGTTCCAGCAGCACCAGACAGGGTGTGGGGCTTGGAGCCAAAAACATTCAGTACTTC. The resulting protein is CSSSTRQGVGLGAKNIQYF. The sequence is built from TRBV7-9 and TRBJ2-4, and 7 junction bases match TRBD1. CDR3 length: 19 amino acids, cysteine to phenylalanine. Only the CDR3 DNA is retained, 57 bases long and in frame from the first base. The germline V gene (reference sequence) gives CDR1 as SEHNR and CDR2 as FQNEAQ.